The T cell receptor (beta chain) under discussion was sequenced for a study of T cells in Graves' hyperthyroidism and ophthalmopathy. Regions amplified from RNA transcripts were the TCR beta CDR3 regions. A first-round RT-PCR of the TCR CDR3 used the HTBI primer set. Via MiXCR, TCRdb re-called the multiplex PCR reads, giving one row per CDR3 protein. The profile shows some 490,000 distinct CDR3 sequences, more than 15% of them singletons. This clonotype was found a few times. Sequenced material: blood. This TCR derives from a young woman with Graves' ophthalmopathy.

CDR3 DNA: TGTGCCAGCAGTTCCGTTGAAAGAGGGGAGGGCTACACCTTC. It encodes CASSSVERGEGYTF. The chain links TRBV6-1 to TRBJ1-2, with a possible D match to TRBD1 (5 bases). Trimming removed 5 bases at V and 8 bases at J, with 18 bases between. Per germline, CDR1 MNHNS and CDR2 SASEGT. The CDR3 contains 14 residues.